Shown below are 30 T cell receptor beta chains from a single sample sequenced in a study of cytomegalovirus exposure and HLA in healthy donors. PCR employed 60 Vbeta and 13 Jbeta primers. Measured with immunoSEQ multiplex PCR; TCRdb has only the in-frame clones, and not every one. The sample lists around 110,000 clones, 74% occurring once. The sequenced material came from PBMCs. The origin of the receptors is a man younger than 45 in good health and CMV-seropositive.

The J gene is TRBJ2-5, the V gene TRBV5-1; 10 bases agree with TRBD1. Germline V lookup: CDR1 SGHRS, CDR2 YFSETQ. The CDR3 has 15 amino acids. Losses at the gene ends were 3 bases for V and 5 bases for J; bases not matched to a gene: 7. The CDR3, as DNA: TGCGCCAGCAGCTGGACCGGGACAGGGGACGAGACCCAGTACTTC. It yields the protein CASSWTGTGDETQYF.

The CDR3 sequence: CACWGGYHTGELFF. The CDR3 bases are TGTGCCTGTTGGGGAGGGTATCACACCGGGGAGCTGTTTTTT. The chain is built from TRBV11-1 and TRBJ2-2, with 7 bases lining up with TRBD2. After removal of 11 bases from V and 3 bases from J, the junction contained 9 bases not matched to a gene. CDR3 size: 14 residues. The germline gives CDR1 SGHAT, CDR2 FQDESV (reference sequence).

The CDR3 DNA sequence: TGCGCCAGCAGCGACGGGACAGGGGGCGACGAGCAGTACTTC. Protein: CASSDGTGGDEQYF. The chain recombines TRBV5-1 with TRBJ2-5; 12 positions match TRBD1. Gene TRBJ2-7 matches the end of the DNA better, so the J call may be wrong. Per the germline V gene, CDR1 is SGHRS and CDR2 is YFSETQ. The CDR3 spans 14 residues.

The rearrangement uses TRBV27 and TRBJ2-4; 8 positions match TRBD1. The CDR3 length is 14 residues. The germline V gene encodes CDR1 MNHEY and CDR2 SMNVEV (reference sequence). The ends lost 3 bases at V and 6 bases at J; junction bases unmatched: 4. CDR3 nucleotides: TGTGCCAGCAGTTTTACCGGACAGGGAAACATTCAGTACTTC. Its protein is CASSFTGQGNIQYF.

This chain joins TRBV30 and TRBJ1-6; 7 bases agree with TRBD1. Germline trimming cut 0 bases from V and 10 bases from J; bases unmatched to any gene: 9. From germline, CDR1 is GTSNPN and CDR2 SVGIG (reference sequence). The CDR3 runs 15 residues. CDR3 coding DNA: TGTGCCTGGAGTGTAGGCAGGGGGATTCGGTCACCCCTCCACTTT. Protein product: CAWSVGRGIRSPLHF.

The V call is TRBV5-1, the J call TRBJ2-1; TRBD1 matches 10 bases. J was trimmed by 4 bases and V by 2 bases; bases with no gene match: 6. Germline V CDR1 and CDR2: SGHRS, YFSETQ. There are 16 residues in the CDR3. In DNA, the CDR3 is TGCGCCAGCAGCTTCGGAGGACAGGGGGTTTACAATGAGCAGTTCTTC. Its protein product is CASSFGGQGVYNEQFF.

The chain links TRBV9 to TRBJ1-5; D perhaps matches TRBD1 (6 bases). Germline CDR1 and CDR2: SGDLS and YYNGEE. This CDR3 has 15 residues. Trimming removed 4 bases from V and 0 bases from J, with 11 bases in between. Written as DNA, the CDR3 is TGTGCCAGCAGCCCCGGGACACATAGCAATCAGCCCCAGCATTTT. This translates into CASSPGTHSNQPQHF.

The CDR3 sequence: CASSAQQVKSEAYEQYF. The CDR3 region has the DNA TGTGCCAGCAGTGCCCAACAGGTTAAGTCTGAGGCCTACGAGCAGTACTTC. The chain has TRBV2 and TRBJ2-7, with a possible D match to TRBD1 (5 bases). Germline V gene sequence: CDR1 SNHLY, CDR2 FYNNEI. V lost 4 bases and J lost 2, with 21 bases in between. The CDR3 spans 17 residues. The full variable domain, with the rest looked up from reference TRBV2 and TRBJ2-7, is EPEVTQTPSHQVTQMGQEVILRCVPISNHLYFYWYRQILGQKVEFLVSFYNNEISEKSEIFDDQFSVERPDGSNFTLKIRSTKLEDSAMYFCASSAQQVKSEAYEQYFGPGTRLTVT.

This chain links TRBV9 with TRBJ1-3; maybe TRBD1 (6 bases). The V gene lost 0 bases and the J gene lost 0 bases, with 7 bases spanning the gap. Germline-derived CDR1 and CDR2 are SGDLS and YYNGEE. The CDR3 runs to 15 residues. This CDR3 reads CASSVEGGSGNTIYF. The DNA for the CDR3 is TGTGCCAGCAGCGTAGAAGGGGGCTCTGGAAACACCATATATTTT. Using reference TRBV9 and TRBJ1-3 for the parts outside the CDR3, the full variable domain is DSGVTQTPKHLITATGQRVTLRCSPRSGDLSVYWYQQSLDQGLQFLIQYYNGEERAKGNILERFSAQQFPDLHSELNLSSLELGDSALYFCASSVEGGSGNTIYFGEGSWLTVV.

The chain carries TRBV9 and TRBJ1-4, with D perhaps TRBD1 (5 bases). CDR3 length: 15 residues. The germline V and J ends were trimmed by 4 bases and 5 bases, with 15 bases remaining between them. Germline assignment: CDR1 SGDLS and CDR2 YYNGEE. CDR3 bases: TGTGCCAGCAGCATGTCAGGGCGAGGAAATGAAAAACTGTTTTTT. This encodes CASSMSGRGNEKLFF.

The chain uses TRBV2 and TRBJ2-5, with D tentatively TRBD1 (5 bases). CDR1 and CDR2 (germline): SNHLY, FYNNEI. V shed 6 bases and J shed 0 bases, with 5 bases lying between them. This CDR3 comprises 12 residues. CDR3 amino acids: CASRGDQETQYF. CDR3 DNA sequence: TGTGCCAGCAGAGGGGACCAAGAGACCCAGTACTTC.

This clone was counted a few times. The V call is TRBV4-2, the J call TRBJ2-7; D may be TRBD2 (6 bases). CDR3 size: 15 residues. Germline V gives CDR1 LGHNA, CDR2 YNFKEQ. Trimming removed 1 base at V and 0 bases at J, with 10 bases between. CDR3: CASSQGAGSSYEQYF. The CDR3 DNA follows: TGTGCCAGCAGCCAAGGAGCCGGGAGCTCCTACGAGCAGTACTTC.

The V gene is TRBV28, the J gene TRBJ1-4; D perhaps matches TRBD1 (6 bases). V gave up 6 bases and J gave up 3 bases, with 20 bases separating them. Germline V gene lookup returns CDR1 MDHEN and CDR2 SYDVKM. CDR3 length equals 17 residues. The chain's CDR3 is CASSPSEGGRSNEKLFF. DNA for the CDR3: TGTGCCAGCAGCCCCTCCGAGGGGGGGAGGTCTAATGAAAAACTGTTTTTT.

The gene calls are TRBV7-2 and TRBJ2-1, with 8 bases aligning to TRBD2. CDR1 and CDR2 (germline): SGHTA, FQGNSA. This CDR3 contains 13 residues. Trimming took 0 bases from V and 10 from J; bases not matched to a gene: 2. The CDR3 reads CASSLASSGEQFF. The CDR3 DNA is TGTGCCAGCAGCTTAGCGTCTAGCGGGGAGCAGTTCTTC. Supplemented by reference TRBV7-2 and TRBJ2-1, the full variable domain reads GAGVSQSPSNKVTEKGKDVELRCDPISGHTALYWYRQSLGQGLEFLIYFQGNSAPDKSGLPSDRFSAERTGGSVSTLTIQRTQQEDSAVYLCASSLASSGEQFFGPGTRLTVL.

This chain connects TRBV10-3 to TRBJ1-1; 10 bases fit TRBD1. CDR3 size: 14 residues. The V and J ends lost 6 bases and 4 bases, in that order; junction bases with no gene match: 5. Germline V gene data show CDR1 as ENHRY and CDR2 as SYGVKD. The CDR3 loop is CAISRQGAGTEAFF. The CDR3, as DNA: TGTGCCATCAGCAGACAGGGGGCGGGCACTGAAGCTTTCTTT.

The rearrangement joins TRBV4-2 to TRBJ1-6, with D maybe TRBD1 (5 bases). CDR3 length: 16 amino acids. Trimming pared 0 bases from V and 10 bases from J, leaving 16 bases between. Germline-derived CDR1 and CDR2 are LGHNA and YNFKEQ. CDR3 protein: CASSQDYRQGRSPLHF. CDR3 nucleotide sequence: TGTGCCAGCAGCCAAGATTATCGGCAGGGCCGATCACCCCTCCACTTT.

The chain is built from TRBV5-1 and TRBJ2-7, with D tentatively TRBD1 (5 bases). Germline V gene sequence: CDR1 SGHRS, CDR2 YFSETQ. The CDR3 consists of 14 residues. V was trimmed by 0 bases and J by 5 bases, leaving 12 bases between them. DNA for the CDR3: TGCGCCAGCAGCTTGGCCCAGGTAGGGGACGAGCAGTACTTC. This encodes CASSLAQVGDEQYF.

CDR3 in amino acids: CSVNRGNELGYTF. CDR3 nucleotide sequence: TGCAGCGTCAACAGGGGAAATGAGCTGGGCTACACCTTC. The rearrangement uses TRBV29-1 and TRBJ1-2, with 7 nucleotides matching TRBD1. The CDR3 contains 13 residues. CDR1 and CDR2 from the germline V gene are SQVTM and ANQGSEA. The V gene end was trimmed by 6 bases and the J gene end by 8 bases; junction bases not matched to a gene: 12.

This clone has a handful of counts. The rearrangement uses TRBV4-3 and TRBJ2-7, with D maybe TRBD1 (6 bases). Looked up from germline, CDR1 is LGHNA and CDR2 is YSLEER. Trimming shortened V by 0 bases and J by 2 bases, and 14 bases separated the two germline ends. The CDR3 length is 16 residues. The CDR3 region has the DNA TGCGCCAGCAGCCAAGATCGACAGGCCCTCACCTACGAGCAGTACTTC. It codes for CASSQDRQALTYEQYF.

The V and J genes are TRBV30 and TRBJ1-6, with D unresolved. V was shortened by 2 bases and J by 7 bases, with 15 bases between the two germline ends. Per germline, CDR1 GTSNPN and CDR2 SVGIG (reference sequence). This CDR3 has 15 residues. The CDR3 sequence: CAWSYTRGSNSPLHF. The CDR3 DNA reads as TGTGCCTGGAGTTACACACGTGGGAGCAATTCACCCCTCCACTTT.

This clone was counted once. The chain is built from TRBV2 and TRBJ2-1; 9 nucleotides line up with TRBD2. CDR3 size: 15 residues. The germline V gene has CDR1 SNHLY and CDR2 FYNNEI. J was trimmed by 12 bases and V by 2 bases; bases with no gene match: 11. In DNA form, the CDR3 reads TGTGCCAGCAGTGAATTTCTAGGCGGGGGGGCCCTGCAGTTCTTC. This codes for CASSEFLGGGALQFF.

The rearrangement uses TRBV15 and TRBJ1-1; no clear D. This CDR3 comprises 15 residues. V lost 5 bases to trimming and J lost 6 bases, with 19 bases between them. Germline V gives CDR1 LNHNV, CDR2 YYDKDF (reference sequence). The CDR3 DNA reads as TGTGCCACCAGCCAGTCGAGCGCGGTAGGTCCTGAAGCTTTCTTT. Encoded protein: CATSQSSAVGPEAFF. The complete variable domain, with remaining parts taken from reference TRBV15 and TRBJ1-1, reads DAMVIQNPRYQVTQFGKPVTLSCSQTLNHNVMYWYQQKSSQAPKLLFHYYDKDFNNEADTPDNFQSRRPNTSFCFLDIRSPGLGDTAMYLCATSQSSAVGPEAFFGQGTRLTVV.

The chain employs TRBV28 and TRBJ2-1, with D possibly being TRBD1 (5 bases). Per germline, CDR1 MDHEN and CDR2 SYDVKM. The CDR3 is 14 residues long. Trimming cost V 4 bases and J 8 bases, with 15 bases left between them. The DNA for the CDR3 is TGTGCCAGCAGTTCAGGCAGGGTATACGATGAGCAGTTCTTC. It translates to CASSSGRVYDEQFF. The full variable domain, in which reference TRBV28 and TRBJ2-1 provide the parts outside the CDR3, is DVKVTQSSRYLVKRTGEKVFLECVQDMDHENMFWYRQDPGLGLRLIYFSYDVKMKEKGDIPEGYSVSREKKERFSLILESASTNQTSMYLCASSSGRVYDEQFFGPGTRLTVL.

This CDR3 reads CASSSQPPSTGYVGELFF. As DNA, the CDR3 is TGCGCCAGCAGCTCTCAACCCCCCTCGACAGGGTATGTCGGGGAGCTGTTTTTT. The chain recombines TRBV5-1 with TRBJ2-2; 7 bases fit TRBD1. Per germline, CDR1 SGHRS and CDR2 YFSETQ. V shed 3 bases, J shed 7 bases, and the junction held 18 bases outside the gene matches. This CDR3 has 18 residues.

The chain recombines TRBV29-1 with TRBJ2-4; D is perhaps TRBD1 (5 bases). Germline-derived CDR1 and CDR2 are SQVTM and ANQGSEA. The CDR3 length is 13 residues. V lost 7 bases and J lost 5, with 15 bases in between. The chain's CDR3 is CSARRGNQNIQYF. CDR3 nucleotide sequence: TGCAGCGCTCGAAGGGGCAACCAAAACATTCAGTACTTC. The variable domain in full, completed from reference TRBV29-1 and TRBJ2-4, reads SAVISQKPSRDICQRGTSLTIQCQVDSQVTMMFWYRQQPGQSLTLIATANQGSEATYESGFVIDKFPISRPNLTFSTLTVSNMSPEDSSIYLCSARRGNQNIQYFGAGTRLSVL.

This clone was seen only a few times. V and J are TRBV6-6 and TRBJ2-5, with TRBD2 matching over 8 bases. The V and J ends lost 8 bases and 5 bases, in that order; junction bases with no gene match: 10. The CDR3 is 14 residues long. Looked up from germline, CDR1 is MNHNY and CDR2 is SVGAGI (reference sequence). The CDR3 nucleotides are TGTGCCAGCTCTCCGGGGGGGCGAAGCGAGACCCAGTACTTC. Amino acids: CASSPGGRSETQYF.

The CDR3 sequence is CASSEWPPLHGYTF. The CDR3 coding sequence is TGTGCCAGCAGTGAATGGCCACCTCTCCATGGCTACACCTTC. This sequence joins TRBV6-5 and TRBJ1-2; D not certain. The CDR3 spans 14 residues. Per the germline V gene, CDR1 is MNHEY and CDR2 is SVGAGI. V was pared by 5 bases and J by 6 bases, with 16 bases between.

This clone was observed once. One end of the junction fails to match germline, which may point to a read error. The J gene is TRBJ2-7, the V gene TRBV7-9; tentatively, D is TRBD1 (5 bases). Germline V lookup: CDR1 SEHNR, CDR2 FQNEAQ (reference sequence). This CDR3 has 12 amino acids. CDR3 sequence reads: CSSSPGSYEQYF. CDR3 nucleotides: TGTTCCAGCAGCCCAGGGTCCTACGAGCAGTACTTC.

The chain couples TRBV6-6 to TRBJ1-1; 7 positions match TRBD1. V trimming: 2 bases; J trimming: 6 bases; junction bases outside the gene matches: 3. This CDR3 is built from 13 residues. In germline, CDR1 is MNHNY, CDR2 SVGAGI (reference sequence). In DNA form, the CDR3 reads TGTGCCAGCAGTTACGGACAGGCGGCTGAAGCTTTCTTT. Protein product: CASSYGQAAEAFF.

J is TRBJ2-5 and V is TRBV30; 7 bases fit TRBD1. V shed 5 bases, J shed 5 bases, and the junction held 14 bases outside the gene matches. The CDR3 has 15 amino acids. Germline CDR1 is GTSNPN and CDR2 is SVGIG (reference sequence). The CDR3 sequence is CAWDPNRGTYETQYF. The CDR3 DNA is TGTGCCTGGGACCCAAACAGGGGTACATATGAGACCCAGTACTTC.